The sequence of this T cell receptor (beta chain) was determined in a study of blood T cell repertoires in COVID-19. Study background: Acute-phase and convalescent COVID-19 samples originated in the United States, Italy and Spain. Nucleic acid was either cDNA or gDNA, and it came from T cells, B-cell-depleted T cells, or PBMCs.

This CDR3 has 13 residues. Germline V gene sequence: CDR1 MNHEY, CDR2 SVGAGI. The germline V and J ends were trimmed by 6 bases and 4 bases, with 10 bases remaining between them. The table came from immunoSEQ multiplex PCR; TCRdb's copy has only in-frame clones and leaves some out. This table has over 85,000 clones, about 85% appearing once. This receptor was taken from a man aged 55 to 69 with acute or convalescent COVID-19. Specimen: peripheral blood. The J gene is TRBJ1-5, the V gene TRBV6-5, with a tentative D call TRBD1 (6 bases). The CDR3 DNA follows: TGTGCCAGCAGCCGTGGGACAAATCAGCCCCAGCATTTT. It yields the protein CASSRGTNQPQHF.